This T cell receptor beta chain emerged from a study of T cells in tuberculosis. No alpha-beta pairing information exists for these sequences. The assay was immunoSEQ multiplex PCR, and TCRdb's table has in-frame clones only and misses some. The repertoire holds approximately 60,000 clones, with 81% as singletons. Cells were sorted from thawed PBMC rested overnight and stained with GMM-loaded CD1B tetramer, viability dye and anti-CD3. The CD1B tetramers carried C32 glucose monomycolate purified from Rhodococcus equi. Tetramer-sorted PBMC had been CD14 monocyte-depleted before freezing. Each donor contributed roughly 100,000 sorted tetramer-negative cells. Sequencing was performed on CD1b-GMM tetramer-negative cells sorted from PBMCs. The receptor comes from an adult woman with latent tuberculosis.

As DNA, the CDR3 is TGCAGCGTTGGGGGAGGGCAGGGAGGAAATGAGCAGTTCTTC. Its translation: CSVGGGQGGNEQFF. The V call is TRBV29-1, the J call TRBJ2-1, with 7 positions matching TRBD2. The CDR3 length is 14 residues. V lost 4 bases and J lost 7; bases outside the gene matches: 10. Germline CDR1 SQVTM, CDR2 ANQGSEA.